These T cell receptor beta chains were read from a single sample in a study of early T cells in non-severe SARS-CoV-2 infection. In TCRdb, the 5' RACE reads were re-called with MiXCR into one record per CDR3 protein. Here the sample spans roughly 71,000 distinct CDR3 sequences, 13% being singletons. The source material was whole blood. All receptors come from an adult who was a healthcare worker with PCR-confirmed SARS-CoV-2 infection or an uninfected control (not recorded which). CDR3s include the opening cysteine and the closing phenylalanine or tryptophan. D genes are given only for firm matches. Clone size, where shown, is once, few, many, or a class for clones that have expanded.

V: TRBV24-1
J: TRBJ2-1
D: TRBD2
size: NA
DNA: TGTGCCACCAGTGATTTGAGCGGGAGCTCCTACAATGAGCAGTTCTTC
CDR3: CATSDLSGSSYNEQFF

V: TRBV20-1
J: TRBJ2-1
D: NA
size: few
DNA: TGCAGTGGTTGGTCGGGACAAGCGGGCAATGAGCAGTTCTTC
CDR3: CSGWSGQAGNEQFF

V: TRBV29-1
J: TRBJ2-2
D: NA
size: NA
DNA: TGCAGCGTCGGGACGTACACCGGGGAGCTGTTTTTT
CDR3: CSVGTYTGELFF

V: TRBV2
J: TRBJ2-5
D: TRBD1
size: many
DNA: TGTGCCAGCAGTGATGGGACAGGGCCAGAGACCCAGTACTTC
CDR3: CASSDGTGPETQYF

V: TRBV20-1
J: TRBJ1-4
D: TRBD1
size: many
DNA: TGCAGTGCTAGAGCCGGGACAGCTAATGAAAAACTGTTTTTT
CDR3: CSARAGTANEKLFF

V: TRBV7-6
J: TRBJ2-7
D: TRBD1
size: few
DNA: TGTGCCAGCAGCAAACAGGGGGTCGACGAGCAGTACTTC
CDR3: CASSKQGVDEQYF

V: TRBV20-1
J: TRBJ2-7
D: NA
size: many
DNA: TGCAGTGCTAGAGTTCTAGGGGAAAGCTCCTACGAGCAGTACTTC
CDR3: CSARVLGESSYEQYF

V: TRBV7-8
J: TRBJ2-2
D: NA
size: many
DNA: TGTGCCAGCAGCTTAAGTGTTTTTGGGAGGACCGGGGAGCTGTTTTTT
CDR3: CASSLSVFGRTGELFF

V: TRBV29-1
J: TRBJ1-2
D: TRBD1
size: few
DNA: TGCAGCGTTGATAGGACAGGGGGCTATGGCTACACCTTC
CDR3: CSVDRTGGYGYTF

V: TRBV5-1
J: TRBJ2-2
D: TRBD2
size: many
DNA: TGCGCCAGCAGCTTGGCCGCACTAGCGGGAGCCGGGGAGCTGTTTTTT
CDR3: CASSLAALAGAGELFF

V: TRBV12-3/TRBV12-4
J: TRBJ1-3
D: NA
size: few
DNA: TGTGCCAGCAGCTTACAGGCAATCGGAAACACCATATATTTT
CDR3: CASSLQAIGNTIYF

V: TRBV3-1
J: TRBJ2-7
D: NA
size: many
DNA: TGTGCCAGCAGCCATAACAGGGAAGCCTACGAGCAGTACTTC
CDR3: CASSHNREAYEQYF

V: TRBV29-1
J: TRBJ2-7
D: TRBD2
size: many
DNA: TGCAGCGTGGGGGGGGCCTACGAGCAGTACTTC
CDR3: CSVGGAYEQYF

V: TRBV5-5
J: TRBJ2-1
D: NA
size: NA
DNA: TGTGCCAGCATCCTCCCCCAGGTCGGTGGTAGCTCCTACAATGAGCAGTTCTTC
CDR3: CASILPQVGGSSYNEQFF

V: TRBV9
J: TRBJ2-7
D: TRBD2
size: NA
DNA: TGTGCCAGCAGCAATACAGCGGGGGGCTCCTACGAGCAGTACTTC
CDR3: CASSNTAGGSYEQYF

V: TRBV20-1
J: TRBJ2-1
D: TRBD2
size: NA
DNA: TGCAGTGCTAAGGGGACTAGCGATTACAATGAGCAGTTCTTC
CDR3: CSAKGTSDYNEQFF

V: TRBV7-2
J: TRBJ2-6
D: NA
size: NA
DNA: TGTGCCAGCAGACATTCTGGGGCCAACGTCCTGACTTTC
CDR3: CASRHSGANVLTF

V: TRBV5-1
J: TRBJ2-7
D: NA
size: many
DNA: TGCGCCAGCAGTGATGGACCGCGGAACTCCTACGAGCAGTACTTC
CDR3: CASSDGPRNSYEQYF

V: TRBV4-1
J: TRBJ1-6
D: NA
size: many
DNA: TGCGCCAGCAGCCAAGGAGTCAGTAATTCACCCCTCCACTTT
CDR3: CASSQGVSNSPLHF

V: TRBV29-1
J: TRBJ2-3
D: NA
size: few
DNA: TGCAGCGTTGAGGACCCGAACCGAGATACGCAGTATTTT
CDR3: CSVEDPNRDTQYF

V: TRBV11-2
J: TRBJ1-1
D: NA
size: few
DNA: TGTGCCAGCAGCCCCGGGGCGCACATGAACACTGAAGCTTTCTTT
CDR3: CASSPGAHMNTEAFF

V: TRBV27
J: TRBJ2-1
D: NA
size: NA
DNA: TGTGCCAGCAGTAGAACGGGGAAGGGGTACAATGAGCAGTTCTTC
CDR3: CASSRTGKGYNEQFF

V: TRBV5-1
J: TRBJ1-6
D: NA
size: NA
DNA: TGCGCCAGCAGCTTGGGTCGACCGATCCGGGATTCACCCCTCCACTTT
CDR3: CASSLGRPIRDSPLHF

V: TRBV9
J: TRBJ1-3
D: NA
size: few
DNA: TGTGCCAGCAGCGGGCGCGGGCCCCACTCTGGAAACACCATATATTTT
CDR3: CASSGRGPHSGNTIYF

V: TRBV20-1
J: TRBJ2-1
D: TRBD2
size: few
DNA: TGCAGTGCTAGTGGCGGGAGTGCCGTCAATGAGCAGTTCTTC
CDR3: CSASGGSAVNEQFF

V: TRBV5-1
J: TRBJ2-1
D: NA
size: few
DNA: TGCGCCAGCAGCTTACAGACTAGCTCCTACAATGAGCAGTTCTTC
CDR3: CASSLQTSSYNEQFF

V: TRBV6-6
J: TRBJ2-5
D: NA
size: many
DNA: TGTGCCAGCAGGACAGGTGAAGAGACCCAGTACTTC
CDR3: CASRTGEETQYF

V: TRBV2
J: TRBJ1-3
D: NA
size: many
DNA: TGTGCCAGCAGCATTCGAGATGGAAACACCATATATTTT
CDR3: CASSIRDGNTIYF